The 22 T cell receptor beta chains below were found in one sample sequenced in a study of cytomegalovirus exposure and HLA in healthy donors (dated by TCRdb to between 2016 and 2019). The library was produced with the immunoSEQ multiplex PCR assay. A mixture of 60 forward primers for TCR Vbeta segments and 13 reverse primers for TCR Jbeta segments was used in the multiplex PCR. This immuneACCESS table, as held by TCRdb, lists in-frame sequences with V and J called but not all clones. Of the missing ones, under half trace to an unresolved V gene in checked studies; the others have no known cause. Within this sample are about 220,000 clones, with 75% to 90% of them counted one time only. The biggest ten clones account for 0.71% of the sample. Sequencing input: PBMCs. Receptor source: a boy younger than 10 in good health and CMV-seronegative.

Only a few counts were recorded for this clone. CDR3 loop: CAISESDYEQYF. The DNA for the CDR3 is TGTGCCATCAGTGAATCAGACTACGAGCAGTACTTC. V usage is TRBV10-3 and J usage is TRBJ2-7; D is unclear. From germline, CDR1 is ENHRY and CDR2 SYGVKD. Trimming shortened V by 3 bases and J by 3 bases, and 6 bases separated the two germline ends. The CDR3 is made up of 12 amino acids.

The rearrangement uses TRBV15 and TRBJ1-5; 10 positions match TRBD1. J was trimmed by 6 bases and V by 3 bases; bases with no gene match: 5. The CDR3 is 15 residues long. Germline V gives CDR1 LNHNV, CDR2 YYDKDF (reference sequence). CDR3 sequence: CATSSDRGQGQPQHF. DNA of the CDR3: TGTGCCACCAGCAGTGACAGGGGGCAAGGTCAGCCCCAGCATTTT.

J is TRBJ2-2 and V is TRBV7-9; D may be TRBD1 (6 bases). Between the trimmed V and J ends, which lost 5 bases and 5 bases, there was a span of 24 bases. CDR1 is SEHNR, CDR2 FQNEAQ, per germline (reference sequence). The CDR3 length is 18 residues. The chain's CDR3 is CASSQTGQPGVNTGELFF. CDR3 bases: TGTGCCAGCAGCCAGACCGGACAGCCCGGGGTTAATACCGGGGAGCTGTTTTTT.

This chain uses TRBV9 with TRBJ2-2, with 7 bases lining up with TRBD2. The CDR3 has 15 amino acids. The V gene's germline CDR1 is SGDLS and CDR2 YYNGEE. Unmatched junction bases numbered 1, after V lost 2 bases and J lost 0 bases. CDR3 protein: CASSVAGANTGELFF. CDR3 DNA sequence: TGTGCCAGCAGCGTTGCGGGAGCGAACACCGGGGAGCTGTTTTTT.

This sequence joins TRBV11-3 and TRBJ2-2; D not resolved. Trimming pared 1 base from V and 4 bases from J, leaving 7 bases between. This CDR3 has 14 residues. From germline, CDR1 is SGHNT and CDR2 YENEEA. The DNA of the CDR3 is TGTGCCAGCAGCTTAGCTGCCAGCACCGGGGAGCTGTTTTTT. Its protein product is CASSLAASTGELFF.

The sample holds a few counts of this clone. The chain combines TRBV5-6 with TRBJ1-1, with a possible D match to TRBD1 (5 bases). CDR3 length equals 16 residues. Per the germline V gene, CDR1 is SGHDT and CDR2 is YYEEEE. V lost 0 bases, J lost 0 bases, and 12 bases lay in between. CDR3: CASSLVDTFMNTEAFF. The CDR3 nucleotides are TGTGCCAGCAGCTTGGTGGACACTTTCATGAACACTGAAGCTTTCTTT.

The V gene is TRBV7-2, the J gene TRBJ2-1, with D perhaps TRBD1 (5 bases). Germline V gives CDR1 SGHTA, CDR2 FQGNSA. V was cut by 0 bases and J by 4 bases, with 13 bases left in between. The CDR3 is made up of 16 amino acids. The CDR3 here is CASSLAGRILYNEQFF. The CDR3 DNA reads as TGTGCCAGCAGCTTAGCGGGGCGGATTCTTTACAATGAGCAGTTCTTC.

This chain links TRBV27 with TRBJ2-6; D might be TRBD2 (5 bases). The CDR3 is 16 residues long. The ends were cut back, 3 bases at V and 2 bases at J, with 11 bases in the middle. Germline CDR1 is MNHEY and CDR2 is SMNVEV (reference sequence). The CDR3 sequence: CASSLLGGAGANVLTF. In nucleotides, the CDR3 is TGTGCCAGCAGTTTGCTAGGAGGTGCTGGGGCCAACGTCCTGACTTTC.

The chain links TRBV19 to TRBJ2-2; 11 nucleotides agree with TRBD2. This CDR3 comprises 16 residues. Germline loops: CDR1 LNHDA, CDR2 SQIVND (reference sequence). The ends lost 1 base at V and 5 bases at J; junction bases unmatched: 3. The CDR3 reads CASSIVAGGGTGELFF. The CDR3 DNA sequence: TGTGCCAGTAGTATAGTAGCGGGAGGGGGAACCGGGGAGCTGTTTTTT.

This clone was observed once. The chain links TRBV12-5 to TRBJ2-3; 14 bases are a match to TRBD2. CDR1 is LGHNT and CDR2 is FRNRAP in the germline V gene. V lost 3 bases to trimming and J lost 2 bases; unmatched junction nucleotides: 7. The CDR3 is 18 amino acids. CDR3 region: CASGFGLAGGQNTDTQYF. Written as DNA, the CDR3 is TGTGCTAGTGGTTTCGGACTAGCGGGGGGTCAAAACACAGATACGCAGTATTTT.

The chain is built from TRBV10-2 and TRBJ2-7, with 11 nucleotides matching TRBD2. The CDR3 contains 15 residues. The V gene end was trimmed by 4 bases and the J gene end by 7 bases; junction bases not matched to a gene: 9. Per the germline V gene, CDR1 is WSHSY and CDR2 is SAAADI. This CDR3 reads CASSATSGGQGEQYF. DNA of the CDR3: TGCGCCAGCAGTGCCACTAGCGGGGGCCAGGGGGAGCAGTACTTC.

V usage is TRBV30 and J usage is TRBJ1-2; 9 bases align to TRBD1. The J segment lost 4 bases and the V segment lost 1 base, leaving 4 bases of the junction unmatched. Germline V CDR1 and CDR2: GTSNPN, SVGIG (reference sequence). The CDR3 length is 14 residues. CDR3 amino acids: CAWSGTGAIYGYTF. The CDR3 nucleotides are TGTGCCTGGAGTGGGACAGGGGCTATCTATGGCTACACCTTC.

The chain uses TRBV25-1 and TRBJ1-4; weak D call: TRBD1 (6 bases). Trimming took off 8 bases at V and 3 bases at J, with 13 bases between the two ends. The CDR3 loop spans 14 amino acids. Germline loops: CDR1 MGHDK, CDR2 SYGVNS. CDR3: CASGRAGANEKLFF. DNA of the CDR3: TGTGCCAGCGGGCGTGCAGGGGCTAATGAAAAACTGTTTTTT.

The chain links TRBV7-6 to TRBJ1-1; D call uncertain. The CDR3 totals 12 residues. Germline loops: CDR1 SGHVS, CDR2 FNYEAQ. Trimming stripped 5 bases from V and 4 bases from J, with 8 bases between. The CDR3 DNA is TGTGCCAGCAGCCAAAGCTTCACTGAAGCTTTCTTT. Its translation: CASSQSFTEAFF.

The chain's CDR3 is CASSSRDRAREQYF. The CDR3, as DNA: TGTGCCAGCAGTTCGCGGGACAGGGCGAGGGAGCAGTACTTC. The V gene is TRBV27, the J gene TRBJ2-7; 9 bases fit TRBD1. The CDR3 is made up of 14 amino acids. V lost 4 bases, J lost 7 bases, and 8 bases stayed unmatched. The germline CDR1 and CDR2 sequences are MNHEY and SMNVEV (reference sequence).

CDR3 DNA sequence: TGTGCCAGCAGCCATTTACAGGGGGACTATGGCTACACCTTC. Translation: CASSHLQGDYGYTF. The gene calls are TRBV4-2 and TRBJ1-2; 8 bases fit TRBD1. The CDR3 is 14 amino acids. V lost 3 bases, J lost 3 bases, and 3 bases stayed unmatched. CDR1 and CDR2 from the germline V gene are LGHNA and YNFKEQ.

The chain joins TRBV19 to TRBJ2-1, with D possibly TRBD1 on 6 matching bases. The CDR3 runs 15 residues. V was shortened by 3 bases and J by 3 bases, with 12 bases between the two germline ends. Germline V lookup: CDR1 LNHDA, CDR2 SQIVND (reference sequence). Written as DNA, the CDR3 is TGTGCCAGTAGTATCTCAACAGGGCACTACAATGAGCAGTTCTTC. Translation gives CASSISTGHYNEQFF.

This chain links TRBV15 with TRBJ1-2, with TRBD1 identical over 8 bases. This CDR3 has 18 amino acids. Per the germline V gene, CDR1 is LNHNV and CDR2 is YYDKDF (reference sequence). With 2 bases clipped from V and 0 bases from J, the junction kept 11 bases outside the gene matches. The CDR3 DNA reads as TGTGCCACCAGCAGACACCCGGTAGACAGGGGAGCTAACTATGGCTACACCTTC. This gives the protein CATSRHPVDRGANYGYTF.

This chain connects TRBV2 to TRBJ1-1, with no clear D. The CDR3 runs to 13 residues. Germline CDR1 reads SNHLY; CDR2 reads FYNNEI. Trimming left V 3 bases short and J 4 bases short, with 9 bases between. CDR3 nucleotides: TGTGCCAGCAGTGATGCAGTGTTCACTGAAGCTTTCTTT. Encoded protein: CASSDAVFTEAFF.

The V and J genes are TRBV29-1 and TRBJ1-4; 7 bases line up with TRBD1. The CDR3 totals 12 residues. V gave up 7 bases and J gave up 8 bases; unmatched junction bases: 7. Germline V gene sequence: CDR1 SQVTM, CDR2 ANQGSEA. The CDR3 DNA follows: TGCAGCGCCTACAGGGGAGGAGAAAAACTGTTTTTT. Its protein is CSAYRGGEKLFF.

The rearrangement links TRBV25-1 to TRBJ2-7; D possibly corresponds to TRBD1 (6 bases). Germline CDR1 reads MGHDK; CDR2 reads SYGVNS. The CDR3 length is 14 residues. Trimming pared 4 bases from V and 1 base from J, leaving 11 bases between. The DNA for the CDR3 is TGTGCCAGCAGTGCACGACAGGTTTCCTACGAGCAGTACTTC. Translating it yields CASSARQVSYEQYF.

The chain joins TRBV5-6 to TRBJ1-2; 7 bases map to TRBD1. Germline values: CDR1 SGHDT, CDR2 YYEEEE. The J segment lost 6 bases and the V segment lost 2 bases, leaving 1 base of the junction unmatched. The CDR3 is 12 amino acids. The CDR3 reads CASSFGTDGYTF. As DNA, the CDR3 is TGTGCCAGCAGCTTCGGGACAGATGGCTACACCTTC.